These 10 T cell receptor beta chains originate from one sample sequenced in a study of blood T cell repertoires in COVID-19 (dated by TCRdb to 2018 to 2020). The library came from the immunoSEQ multiplex PCR assay. The clones in this table, taken by TCRdb from immuneACCESS, are in-frame only. Not every clone is retained; where verified, under half of the shortfall comes from an unresolved V gene, and the cause of the rest is unknown. The sample records tens of thousands of clones, around 80% of which are singletons. The ten largest clones add up to approximately 13% of the sample. Input material: peripheral blood. These TCRs come from a woman older than 75 with acute or convalescent COVID-19.

The genes are TRBV18 and TRBJ1-1, with a tentative D call TRBD1 (5 bases). This CDR3 has 13 amino acids. The V end lost 6 bases, the J end lost 1 base, and 9 bases lay between the germline ends. Germline V gene data show CDR1 as KGHSH and CDR2 as LQKENI. Here the CDR3 reads CASSVGGNTEAFF. The CDR3 DNA follows: TGTGCCAGCTCCGTGGGGGGGAACACTGAAGCTTTCTTT.

V gene TRBV25-1 combines with J gene TRBJ2-5; maybe TRBD1 (5 bases). This CDR3 comprises 16 residues. Deletions cut 6 bases from V and 3 bases from J, with 20 bases between. CDR1 and CDR2 from the germline V gene are MGHDK and SYGVNS. The CDR3 loop is CASSASSTWGKETQYF. CDR3 in DNA: TGTGCCAGCAGCGCTTCCAGTACCTGGGGCAAAGAGACCCAGTACTTC.

This clone was detected only a few times. The chain couples TRBV7-9 to TRBJ1-6, with 7 positions matching TRBD1. Germline V gene sequence: CDR1 SEHNR, CDR2 FQNEAQ (reference sequence). V was pared by 1 base and J by 6 bases, with 6 bases of the junction left unmatched. The CDR3 spans 16 residues. Written as DNA, the CDR3 is TGTGCCAGCAGCTTAGGGCAGGGGGTTGGTAATTCACCCCTCCACTTT. Translating it yields CASSLGQGVGNSPLHF.

This clone was detected many times. The chain has TRBV27 and TRBJ1-5; D gene unclear. CDR3 length: 15 amino acids. Germline CDR1 and CDR2: MNHEY and SMNVEV (reference sequence). Trimming pared 2 bases from V and 0 bases from J, leaving 8 bases between. The CDR3 DNA reads TGTGCCAGCAGTTTAAGGAGGTATAGCAATCAGCCCCAGCATTTT. Its translation is CASSLRRYSNQPQHF.

This chain connects TRBV10-3 to TRBJ2-2; tentative D call: TRBD1 (6 bases). Trimming left V 0 bases short and J 0 bases short, with 14 bases between. This CDR3 contains 18 residues. Germline V gene lookup returns CDR1 ENHRY and CDR2 SYGVKD. DNA of the CDR3: TGTGCCATCAGTGAGTCTAGGAGTGGGGGCACGAACACCGGGGAGCTGTTTTTT. Its protein is CAISESRSGGTNTGELFF.

This clone occurred once. The chain carries TRBV16 and TRBJ2-1, with a possible D match to TRBD1 (5 bases). This CDR3 has 15 residues. Trimming removed 4 bases from V and 2 bases from J, with 12 bases in between. Germline assignment: CDR1 KGHSY and CDR2 FQNENV. CDR3 sequence (DNA): TGTGCCAGCAGCCCCTGGACATCCACCTACAATGAGCAGTTCTTC. Its translation: CASSPWTSTYNEQFF.

This rearrangement joins TRBV2 to TRBJ2-1, with 10 bases lining up with TRBD1. Trimming cost V 8 bases and J 6 bases; bases outside gene matches: 19. The CDR3 runs to 18 residues. CDR1 is SNHLY and CDR2 is FYNNEI in the germline V gene. The DNA of the CDR3 is TGTGCCAGCGGCTCCGGGACAGGGGAGCTCCGGACCCGCAATGAGCAGTTCTTC. Translating gives CASGSGTGELRTRNEQFF.

This chain joins TRBV6-1 and TRBJ2-7; 9 nucleotides align to TRBD1. V lost 4 bases to trimming and J lost 5 bases; unmatched junction nucleotides: 12. Germline V CDR1 and CDR2: MNHNS, SASEGT. The CDR3 runs to 16 residues. CDR3: CASSARKGTGNHEQYF. The DNA of the CDR3 is TGTGCCAGCAGTGCCCGGAAGGGGACAGGGAACCACGAGCAGTACTTC.

The V call is TRBV27, the J call TRBJ2-3; 8 nucleotides agree with TRBD2. The CDR3 consists of 16 residues. Trimming removed 4 bases from V and 3 bases from J; junction bases left unmatched: 9. Germline loops: CDR1 MNHEY, CDR2 SMNVEV (reference sequence). The CDR3 region has the DNA TGTGCCAGCAGTTCTAAACTAGCGGAGTGGACAGATACGCAGTATTTT. This gives the protein CASSSKLAEWTDTQYF.

This sequence joins TRBV6-5 and TRBJ2-7; the D is unclear. Germline V lookup: CDR1 MNHEY, CDR2 SVGAGI. Trimming left V 8 bases short and J 3 bases short, with 8 bases between. There are 11 residues in the CDR3. CDR3: CASARIYEQYF. DNA for the CDR3: TGTGCCAGCGCCAGGATCTACGAGCAGTACTTC.